This TCR beta chain was retrieved from a study of T cell repertoires in aging, cancer and after chemotherapy (dated by TCRdb to between 2018 and 2021). For context, the study as a whole: Donors were distributed across six age groups ranging from 30 or younger to 70 or older, with at least three individuals included per group. Paired pre- and post-chemotherapy samples in the solid tumor group came from brain tumor (glioblastoma) patients receiving temozolomide-based therapy. The complete dataset included roughly 8.8 million TCR reads. To examine immunoaging and T cell reconstitution after chemotherapy, the study profiled TCR beta repertoires in peripheral blood from healthy donors and cancer patients. Alongside some 98 healthy donors serving as a reference group, the cohort included roughly 220 cancer patients, of whom about 93 had hematological cancers and about 130 had solid cancers. Overall study results and their limits: According to the authors, the repertoire data do not allow conclusions to be drawn about immunological memory after chemotherapy. Untreated patients with hematological or solid cancers showed significantly lower blood TCR diversity and higher clonality than age-matched healthy donors. In both cancer cohorts, median generation probability rose over the chemotherapy interval, which suggests that the repertoire was reconstituted through rebound thymic output. In healthy donors, the decline in TCR diversity with age was mainly explained by loss of richness, whereas in cancer patients loss of evenness was also found to contribute.

A few counts support this clonotype. What antigen it recognizes has not been identified. The input lacks base qualities; no much larger clone sits a single base away. TCR beta rearrangements were amplified from genomic DNA isolated from peripheral blood, not from sorted cells or RNA. The CDR3 measures 13 amino acids from cysteine to phenylalanine. This entry keeps only the CDR3 DNA: 39 bases, framed from base 1. As encoded in the germline V gene, CDR1 is SGHDN while CDR2 is FVKESK. V lost 3 bases and J lost 7 bases; the stretch between them is 12 bases long. Multiplex touch-down PCR with a mixed TRB-A/B primer pool was used to amplify rearranged TRB sequences covering the V, D and J segments. Two consecutive PCR reactions with Phusion HS II polymerase added Illumina adapters and sample indices to the amplicons. The amplicons were purified from gel with the NucleoSpin Gel and PCR Clean-up kit and then assessed with Qubit and an Agilent 2100 Bioanalyzer. Sequencing of the libraries was done on an Illumina MiSeq with paired-end, single-indexed 600-cycle runs. As for the authors' bioinformatics: TRB sequences were processed with MiXCR versions 2.12 and 3.0.5. Each unique CDR3 nucleotide sequence was counted as one clone, and only productive sequences with at least two reads were retained. Repertoire metrics included Shannon diversity, evenness, clonality (one minus evenness), and alpha-parameterized diversity profiles from alpha 0 to 5. The IGoR algorithm was used to calculate generation probabilities for clones in the paired samples taken before and after chemotherapy. TCRdb redid the processing of the public reads, applying fastp at Q25 and MiXCR, and retained in-frame beta chains. Duplicate CDR3 protein sequences are folded into a single record with the most common DNA and genes. The V and J calls come from TCRdb's annotation, not from the publication. The sample data list around 600 distinct CDR3 sequences, and about a fifth of these were observed just once. The ten top clones hold around 41% of the sample.

Sequencing was performed on blood. The chain was built from TRBV14 and TRBJ1-1; the D segment could be TRBD1, given 6 matching bases. The TCR sequence derives from a human donor with a solid tumor. The CDR3 protein: CASSHNRVGEAFF. The DNA reads as follows: TGTGCCAGCAGCCATAACAGGGTCGGTGAAGCTTTCTTT. This CDR3, with the reference TRBV14 and TRBJ1-1 proteins standing in past its ends, gives the full variable domain EAGVTQFPSHSVIEKGQTVTLRCDPISGHDNLYWYRRVMGKEIKFLLHFVKESKQDESGMPNNRFLAERTGGTYSTLKVQPAELEDSGVYFCASSHNRVGEAFFGQGTRLTVV.